This is a list of T cell receptor beta chains from one sample in a study of human T cells and chemical hapten exposure. Using its own MiXCR run on the RACE reads, TCRdb lists one record per CDR3 protein. The data show nearly 95,000 distinct CDR3 sequences, approximately 10% seen once. The source was whole blood, collected in connection with sensitization to the hapten diphenylcyclopropenone (DPC). These receptors came from a man aged 40-49 years with alopecia areata. Some clones in this sample may be carry-over from other donors' samples. Each CDR3 is given with its conserved first and last residue. D genes are given only for firm matches. Clone size is not always given. Where it is, it says once, few, many or a class for expanded clones.

TRBV20-1	TRBJ1-1	many	.	TGCAGTGCTAGTCCCTACCAGGGGTCGAACACTGAAGCTTTCTTT	CSASPYQGSNTEAFF
TRBV29-1	TRBJ1-2	.	.	TGCAGCGTTGGAGGCAATTCTAACTATGGCTACACCTTC	CSVGGNSNYGYTF
TRBV11-1	TRBJ2-5	few	TRBD2	TGTGCCAGCAGCTTAGCGCGGGGGAGGGCCGAGGAGACCCAGTACTTC	CASSLARGRAEETQYF
TRBV29-1	TRBJ2-7	few	TRBD2	TGCAGCGTACTAGCGGGAGTACACGAGCAGTACTTC	CSVLAGVHEQYF
TRBV6-1	TRBJ2-2	few	TRBD2	TGTGCCAGCATTACCGGGACTACCATAAACACCGGGGAGCTGTTTTTT	CASITGTTINTGELFF
TRBV24-1	TRBJ2-7	few	.	TGTGCCACCAGTAACGGCCGGGACGAGCAGTACTTC	CATSNGRDEQYF
TRBV30	TRBJ1-1	.	TRBD1	TGTGCCTGGAGTGGGGACAGGGTAAGGACTGAAGCTTTCTTT	CAWSGDRVRTEAFF
TRBV5-1	TRBJ2-7	.	TRBD1	TGCGCCAGCAGACAGGGGGCCTACGAGCAGTACTTC	CASRQGAYEQYF
TRBV7-2	TRBJ1-2	few	TRBD1	TGTGCCAGCAGCTTAGAAAGTAGGACAGGGGGCTACACCTTC	CASSLESRTGGYTF
TRBV6-1	TRBJ2-7	.	.	TGTGCCAGCAGTGAATGGCTCCACGAGCAGTACTTC	CASSEWLHEQYF
TRBV7-2	TRBJ1-6	many	.	TGTGCCAGTTCTACGGGTTCACCCCTCCACTTT	CASSTGSPLHF
TRBV7-9	TRBJ1-1	few	.	TGTGCCAGCAGCTCTTATCCGTCCGGGCCTAAGTCGGTCGGTTACACTGAAGCTTTCTTT	CASSSYPSGPKSVGYTEAFF
TRBV3-1	TRBJ2-3	few	.	TGTGCCAGCAGCCAAGGAGGACTCCGCACAGATACGCAGTATTTT	CASSQGGLRTDTQYF
TRBV7-2	TRBJ1-1	few	.	TGTGCCAGCTGCTCCGACAGAGTGAACACTGAAGCTTTCTTT	CASCSDRVNTEAFF
TRBV4-1	TRBJ1-2	many	.	TGCGCCAGCAGCCAAGAGCAGGGCCACCTGGGTTACACCTTC	CASSQEQGHLGYTF
TRBV7-9	TRBJ1-1	medium-sized	TRBD1	TGTGCCAGCAGCCGCTTGACAGGGGGCACTGAAGCTTTCTTT	CASSRLTGGTEAFF
TRBV7-2	TRBJ2-1	.	TRBD2	TGTGCCAGCAGCTTAGTCCGGACTAGCGGGATGTACAATGAGCAGTTCTTC	CASSLVRTSGMYNEQFF
TRBV3-1	TRBJ2-1	few	.	TGTGCCAGCAGCCAAGGGGGCAATCACAATGAGCAGTTCTTC	CASSQGGNHNEQFF
TRBV7-2	TRBJ2-6	.	.	TGTGCCAGCAGCTTAGCTGGGGGGGCGGGCTCTGGGGCCAACGTCCTGACTTTC	CASSLAGGAGSGANVLTF
TRBV29-1	TRBJ2-7	.	TRBD2	TGCAGCGCCGACGGACTAGGAACGGACGAGCAGTACTTC	CSADGLGTDEQYF
TRBV5-1	TRBJ1-1	.	TRBD1	TGCGCCAGCAGCGTAGCCGGGACAGGGGAGACTGAAGCTTTCTTT	CASSVAGTGETEAFF
TRBV15	TRBJ2-1	few	.	TGTGCCACCAGCAGAGGTCCTTTGACCCTAAACTCCTACAATGAGCAGTTCTTC	CATSRGPLTLNSYNEQFF
TRBV14	TRBJ1-3	.	TRBD1	TGTGCCAGCAGTACCCAGGGGGCTGGAAACACCATATATTTT	CASSTQGAGNTIYF
TRBV7-2	TRBJ2-3	.	.	TGTGCCAGCAGCCTAGACCCCCCCGGAGATACGCAGTATTTT	CASSLDPPGDTQYF
TRBV9	TRBJ2-7	many	TRBD1	TGTGCCAGCAGCGTAGATGGGACAGGGAGACCCGAGCAGTACTTC	CASSVDGTGRPEQYF
TRBV7-2	TRBJ1-5	few	.	TGTGCCAGCAGCGAAGGACCGGTTCTTAGCAATCAGCCCCAGCATTTT	CASSEGPVLSNQPQHF
TRBV23-1	TRBJ2-3	.	.	TGCGCCAGCAGTAGCACCCAGCCGGAGCCCCCAGGGCCTTTGGGAGATACGCAGTATTTT	CASSSTQPEPPGPLGDTQYF
TRBV20-1	TRBJ1-6	few	.	TGCAGTGCTGGTCTGAATTCACCCCTCCACTTT	CSAGLNSPLHF
TRBV11-2	TRBJ2-3	many	.	TGTGCCAGCAGCTTAGCCTTGGGGGTGGCAGATACGCAGTATTTT	CASSLALGVADTQYF
TRBV9	TRBJ2-3	.	.	TGTGCCAGCAGCGCAACCGCGGGCGTGACGTTGAGCACAGATACGCAGTATTTT	CASSATAGVTLSTDTQYF
TRBV7-6	TRBJ1-2	few	.	TGTGCCAGCAGCCCTTCCAGAGGAGGGGATAATGGCTACACCTTC	CASSPSRGGDNGYTF
TRBV5-6	TRBJ2-6	few	.	TGTGCCAGCAGCTTGGCGGGGCAGGGAGCTGGGGCCAACGTCCTGACTTTC	CASSLAGQGAGANVLTF
TRBV7-2	TRBJ2-7	many	.	TGTGCCAGCAGCCGCTATGGGTACGAGCAGTACTTC	CASSRYGYEQYF
TRBV11-3	TRBJ2-1	few	.	TGTGCCAGCAGCTTAGTTAAAGGCGGGACTGAGCAGTTCTTC	CASSLVKGGTEQFF